A single sample is the source of the 5 T cell receptor beta chains below, sequenced in a study of cytomegalovirus exposure and HLA in healthy donors. 60 Vbeta and 13 Jbeta primers were used in PCR. TCRdb keeps only in-frame clones here, not all; method: immunoSEQ multiplex PCR. The sample has 60,000 or so clones. Source material: PBMCs. All receptors derive from a woman aged 18-29 years in good health and CMV-seronegative.

The chain combines TRBV7-2 with TRBJ1-4; perhaps TRBD1 as D (6 bases). CDR1 and CDR2 from the germline V gene are SGHTA and FQGNSA. CDR3 length: 14 amino acids. The V end lost 2 bases, the J end lost 8 bases, and 12 bases lay between the germline ends. The CDR3, as DNA: TGTGCCAGCAGCTTACAGGGGCGAAGGGAAAAACTGTTTTTT. It encodes CASSLQGRREKLFF.

This sequence joins TRBV5-1 and TRBJ1-4; the D gene is possibly TRBD1 (5 bases). V gave up 4 bases and J gave up 0 bases, with 7 bases separating them. This CDR3 region has 14 residues. CDR1 SGHRS and CDR2 YFSETQ come from the germline V gene. CDR3 sequence reads: CASSPGATNEKLFF. CDR3 DNA sequence: TGCGCCAGCAGCCCGGGGGCAACTAATGAAAAACTGTTTTTT.

The J gene is TRBJ2-7, the V gene TRBV7-2, with D possibly being TRBD1 (5 bases). Trimming took off 3 bases at V and 4 bases at J, with 13 bases between the two ends. The germline gives CDR1 SGHTA, CDR2 FQGNSA. The CDR3 totals 14 residues. This chain's CDR3 is CASSLGRNEYEQYF. CDR3 sequence (DNA): TGTGCCAGCAGCTTGGGGCGTAACGAGTACGAGCAGTACTTC.

The rearrangement uses TRBV13 and TRBJ2-2; D uncertain. The CDR3 contains 16 residues. Germline V gene data show CDR1 as PRHDT and CDR2 as FYEKMQ (reference sequence). Between the trimmed V and J ends, which lost 4 bases and 6 bases, there was a span of 18 bases. CDR3 nucleotide sequence: TGTGCCAGCAGCTCGCCTACTAAAAGATCCGCCGGGGAGCTGTTTTTT. Amino acid sequence: CASSSPTKRSAGELFF.

V usage is TRBV19 and J usage is TRBJ1-6, with 8 bases matching TRBD1. Trimming took 5 bases from V and 10 from J; bases not matched to a gene: 10. Per the germline V gene, CDR1 is LNHDA and CDR2 is SQIVND (reference sequence). CDR3 length: 15 residues. CDR3 in DNA: TGTGCCAGTAGTGCAAGGACAGGGACAAGCTCACCCCTCCACTTT. This codes for CASSARTGTSSPLHF.